This is a list of T cell receptor beta chains from one sample in a study of early T cells in non-severe SARS-CoV-2 infection. Each CDR3 protein gets one entry after TCRdb re-called the 5' RACE reads with MiXCR. This sample yields around 23,000 distinct CDR3 sequences, of which less than 6.5% are seen a single time; around 10% belongs to the top ten. The material sequenced was whole blood. Receptors were obtained from an adult who was a healthcare worker with PCR-confirmed SARS-CoV-2 infection or an uninfected control (not recorded which). The CDR3 runs from the conserved cysteine through the conserved F or W. Fields, in order: J gene, D gene, V gene, clone size, CDR3 protein, CDR3 DNA. A D gene is named only where the DNA matches it firmly. Rows may omit the clone size; those that give it use once, few, many or a size class.

TRBJ2-1	NA	TRBV21-1	many	CASSKGGYF	TGTGCCAGCAGCAAAGGGGGGTACTTC
TRBJ2-1	TRBD2	TRBV11-3	many	CASSPRTSGSSYNEQFF	TGTGCCAGCAGTCCCCGGACTAGCGGGAGCTCCTACAATGAGCAGTTCTTC
TRBJ1-5	NA	TRBV19	NA	CASSIGNSNQPQHF	TGTGCCAGTAGTATCGGGAATAGCAATCAGCCCCAGCATTTT
TRBJ2-3	NA	TRBV10-2	many	CASSSRDPTRIEEDTQYF	TGCGCCAGCAGCTCCCGGGACCCGACTAGGATCGAAGAGGATACGCAGTATTTT
TRBJ2-2	NA	TRBV20-1	few	CSARDLGPTGELFF	TGCAGTGCTAGAGATCTCGGGCCGACCGGGGAGCTGTTTTTT
TRBJ1-5	NA	TRBV20-1	many	CSARPGPPSQPQHF	TGCAGTGCTAGACCGGGACCTCCTAGTCAGCCCCAGCATTTT
TRBJ1-5	NA	TRBV6-4	medium-sized	CASSLDLGQPQHF	TGTGCCAGCAGTTTAGATTTGGGTCAGCCCCAGCATTTT
TRBJ2-5	NA	TRBV11-2	many	CASSFRLSKQETQYF	TGTGCCAGCAGCTTTAGACTGAGTAAGCAAGAGACCCAGTACTTC
TRBJ1-5	TRBD1	TRBV6-6	NA	CASSQTGVASNNQPQHF	TGTGCCAGCAGCCAGACAGGGGTAGCTTCGAACAATCAGCCCCAGCATTTT
TRBJ1-5	NA	TRBV6-2/TRBV6-3	many	CASSTGGQPQHF	TGTGCCAGCAGTACGGGGGGTCAGCCCCAGCATTTT
TRBJ2-1	NA	TRBV7-9	few	CASSTMARQYNEQFF	TGTGCCAGCAGCACAATGGCTAGACAATACAATGAGCAGTTCTTC
TRBJ2-2	NA	TRBV7-8	many	CASRGGRFPGELFF	TGTGCCAGCCGGGGCGGAAGGTTCCCCGGGGAGCTGTTTTTT
TRBJ1-6	NA	TRBV7-2	medium-sized	CASSLEAGAVGSSPLHF	TGTGCCAGCAGCTTAGAGGCCGGGGCTGTAGGGAGTTCACCCCTCCACTTT
TRBJ1-2	NA	TRBV10-3	NA	CAISEVLGDYGYTF	TGTGCCATCAGTGAGGTTTTGGGGGACTATGGCTACACCTTC
TRBJ2-4	TRBD1	TRBV24-1	many	CATSDSTGTGSKNIQYF	TGTGCCACCAGTGATTCTACCGGGACAGGGTCTAAAAACATTCAGTACTTC
TRBJ2-5	NA	TRBV7-3	NA	CASSLLGDATETQYF	TGTGCCAGCAGCTTACTCGGGGACGCCACGGAGACCCAGTACTTC
TRBJ1-2	NA	TRBV5-6	many	CASSEYSGADSAYGYTF	TGTGCCAGCAGCGAATATTCCGGTGCAGACTCGGCGTATGGCTACACCTTC